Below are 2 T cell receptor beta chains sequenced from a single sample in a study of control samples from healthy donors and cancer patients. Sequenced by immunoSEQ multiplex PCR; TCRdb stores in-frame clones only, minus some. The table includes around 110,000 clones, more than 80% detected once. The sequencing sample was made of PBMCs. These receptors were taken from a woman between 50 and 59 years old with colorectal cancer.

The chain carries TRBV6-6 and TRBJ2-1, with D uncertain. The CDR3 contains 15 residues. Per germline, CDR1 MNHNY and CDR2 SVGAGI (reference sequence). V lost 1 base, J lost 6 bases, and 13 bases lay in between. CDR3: CASSYLERGVNEQFF. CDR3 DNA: TGTGCCAGCAGTTACTTGGAGCGTGGGGTCAATGAGCAGTTCTTC.

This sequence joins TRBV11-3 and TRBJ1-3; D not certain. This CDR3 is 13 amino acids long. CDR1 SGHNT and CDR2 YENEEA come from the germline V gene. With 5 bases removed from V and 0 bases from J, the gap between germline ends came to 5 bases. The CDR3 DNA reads TGTGCCAGCAGCGAGGGCTCTGGAAACACCATATATTTT. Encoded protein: CASSEGSGNTIYF.